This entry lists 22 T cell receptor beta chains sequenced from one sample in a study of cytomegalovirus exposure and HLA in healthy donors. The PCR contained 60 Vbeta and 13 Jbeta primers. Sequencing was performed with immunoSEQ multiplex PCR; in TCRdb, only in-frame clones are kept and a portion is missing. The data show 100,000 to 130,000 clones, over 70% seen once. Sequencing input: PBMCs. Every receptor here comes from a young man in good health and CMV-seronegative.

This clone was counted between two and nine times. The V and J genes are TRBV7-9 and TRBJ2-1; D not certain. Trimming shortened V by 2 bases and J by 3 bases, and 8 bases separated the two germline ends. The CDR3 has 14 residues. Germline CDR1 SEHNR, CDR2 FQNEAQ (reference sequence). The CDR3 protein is CASSLPIDYNEQFF. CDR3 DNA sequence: TGTGCCAGCAGCTTACCGATAGACTACAATGAGCAGTTCTTC. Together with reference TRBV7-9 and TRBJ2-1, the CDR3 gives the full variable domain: DTGVSQNPRHKITKRGQNVTFRCDPISEHNRLYWYRQTLGQGPEFLTYFQNEAQLEKSRLLSDRFSAERPKGSFSTLEIQRTEQGDSAMYLCASSLPIDYNEQFFGPGTRLTVL.

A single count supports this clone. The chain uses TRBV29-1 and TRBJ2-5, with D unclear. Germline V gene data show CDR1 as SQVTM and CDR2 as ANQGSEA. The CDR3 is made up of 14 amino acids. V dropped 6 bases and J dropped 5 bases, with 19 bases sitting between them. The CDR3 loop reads CSVALETTMETQYF. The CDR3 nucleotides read TGCAGCGTCGCGTTAGAGACAACAATGGAGACCCAGTACTTC.

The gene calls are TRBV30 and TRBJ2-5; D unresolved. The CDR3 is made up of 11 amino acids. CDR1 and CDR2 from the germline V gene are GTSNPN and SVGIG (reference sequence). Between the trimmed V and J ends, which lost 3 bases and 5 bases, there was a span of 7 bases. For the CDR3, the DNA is TGTGCCTGGAGCGCCGGGGAGACCCAGTACTTC. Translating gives CAWSAGETQYF.

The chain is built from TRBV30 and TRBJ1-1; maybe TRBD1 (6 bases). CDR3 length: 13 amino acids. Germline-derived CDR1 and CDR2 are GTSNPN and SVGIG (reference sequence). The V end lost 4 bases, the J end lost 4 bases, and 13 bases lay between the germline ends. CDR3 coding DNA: TGTGCCTGGACGAATGGGGGCGCCACTGAAGCTTTCTTT. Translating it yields CAWTNGGATEAFF.

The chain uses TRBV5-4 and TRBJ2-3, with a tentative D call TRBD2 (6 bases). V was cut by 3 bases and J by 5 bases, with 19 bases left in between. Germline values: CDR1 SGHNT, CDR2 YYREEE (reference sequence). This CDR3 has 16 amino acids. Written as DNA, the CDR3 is TGTGCCAGCAGCTCAGCACTGAGCGGGCGCGGAGATACGCAGTATTTT. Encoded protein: CASSSALSGRGDTQYF.

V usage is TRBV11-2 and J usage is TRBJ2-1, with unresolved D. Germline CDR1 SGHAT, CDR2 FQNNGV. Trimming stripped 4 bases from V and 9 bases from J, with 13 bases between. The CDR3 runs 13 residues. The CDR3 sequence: CASSSSSIGEQFF. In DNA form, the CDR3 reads TGTGCCAGCAGCTCTTCAAGCATCGGTGAGCAGTTCTTC.

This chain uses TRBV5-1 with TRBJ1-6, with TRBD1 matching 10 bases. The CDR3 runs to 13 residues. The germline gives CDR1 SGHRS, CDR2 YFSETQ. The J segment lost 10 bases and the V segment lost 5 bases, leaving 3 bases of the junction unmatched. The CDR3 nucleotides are TGCGCCAGCAGGGGACAGGGGCCGTCACCCCTCCACTTT. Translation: CASRGQGPSPLHF.

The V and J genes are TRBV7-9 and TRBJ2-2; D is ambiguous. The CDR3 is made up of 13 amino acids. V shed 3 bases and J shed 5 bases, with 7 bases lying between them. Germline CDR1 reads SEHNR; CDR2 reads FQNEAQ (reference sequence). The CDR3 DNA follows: TGTGCCAGCAGCTTGTGGCAGACCGGGGAGCTGTTTTTT. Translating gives CASSLWQTGELFF. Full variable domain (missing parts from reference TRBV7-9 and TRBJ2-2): DTGVSQNPRHKITKRGQNVTFRCDPISEHNRLYWYRQTLGQGPEFLTYFQNEAQLEKSRLLSDRFSAERPKGSFSTLEIQRTEQGDSAMYLCASSLWQTGELFFGEGSRLTVL.

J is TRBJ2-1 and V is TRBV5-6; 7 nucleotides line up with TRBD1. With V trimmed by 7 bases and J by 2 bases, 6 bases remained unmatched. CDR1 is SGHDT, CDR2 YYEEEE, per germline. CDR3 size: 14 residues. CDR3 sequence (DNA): TGTGCCAGCCGTCCCGGGACAGCCTACAATGAGCAGTTCTTC. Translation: CASRPGTAYNEQFF.

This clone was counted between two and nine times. The CDR3 DNA reads as TGCGCCACCTCCCGGGACAGGATTAACACTGAAGCTTTCTTT. Translated, it gives CATSRDRINTEAFF. The chain employs TRBV10-1 and TRBJ1-1; TRBD1 aligns across 8 bases. CDR3 size: 14 residues. V shed 10 bases and J 2 bases; nucleotides not matched to a gene: 9. Germline V gene data show CDR1 as WNHNN and CDR2 as SYGVQD (reference sequence).

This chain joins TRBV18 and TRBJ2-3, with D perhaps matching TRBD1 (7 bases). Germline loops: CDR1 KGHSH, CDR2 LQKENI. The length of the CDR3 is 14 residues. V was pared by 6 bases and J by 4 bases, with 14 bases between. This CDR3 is CASSTQGGADTQYF. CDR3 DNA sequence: TGTGCCAGCTCCACCCAGGGGGGCGCAGATACGCAGTATTTT.

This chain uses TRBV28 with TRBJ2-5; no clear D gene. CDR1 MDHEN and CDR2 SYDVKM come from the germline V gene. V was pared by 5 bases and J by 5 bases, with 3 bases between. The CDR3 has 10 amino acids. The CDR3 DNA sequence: TGTGCCAGCAGTCGGGAGACCCAGTACTTC. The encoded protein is CASSRETQYF.

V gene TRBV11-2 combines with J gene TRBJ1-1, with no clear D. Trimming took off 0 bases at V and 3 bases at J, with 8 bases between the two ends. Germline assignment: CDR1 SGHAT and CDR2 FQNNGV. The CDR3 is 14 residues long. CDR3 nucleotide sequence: TGTGCCAGCAGCTTAGATTGGGGAGACACTGAAGCTTTCTTT. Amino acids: CASSLDWGDTEAFF.

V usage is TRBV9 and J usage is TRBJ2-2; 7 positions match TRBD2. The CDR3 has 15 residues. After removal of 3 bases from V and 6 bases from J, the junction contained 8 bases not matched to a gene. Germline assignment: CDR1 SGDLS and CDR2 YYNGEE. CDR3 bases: TGTGCCAGCAGCGAGCGGTGGACTAGTTCCGGGGAGCTGTTTTTT. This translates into CASSERWTSSGELFF.

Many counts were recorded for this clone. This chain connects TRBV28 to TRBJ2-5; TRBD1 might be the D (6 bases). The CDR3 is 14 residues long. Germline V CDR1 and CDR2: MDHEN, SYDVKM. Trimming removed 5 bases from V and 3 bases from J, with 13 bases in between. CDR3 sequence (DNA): TGTGCCAGCAGTCCACAGGGAAGTGAAGAGACCCAGTACTTC. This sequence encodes CASSPQGSEETQYF.

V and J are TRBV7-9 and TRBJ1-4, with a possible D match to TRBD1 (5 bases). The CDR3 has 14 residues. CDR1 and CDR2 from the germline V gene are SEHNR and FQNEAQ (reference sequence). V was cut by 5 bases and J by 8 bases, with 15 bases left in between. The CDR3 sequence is CASSLQDPGEKLFF. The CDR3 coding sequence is TGTGCCAGCAGCCTACAGGACCCAGGGGAAAAACTGTTTTTT.

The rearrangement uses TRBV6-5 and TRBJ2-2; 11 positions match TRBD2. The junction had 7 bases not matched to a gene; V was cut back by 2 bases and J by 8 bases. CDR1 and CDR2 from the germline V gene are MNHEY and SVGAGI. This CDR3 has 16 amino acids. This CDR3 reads CASSYTLAGGGGELFF. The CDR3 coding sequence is TGTGCCAGCAGTTACACTTTAGCGGGGGGGGGAGGGGAGCTGTTTTTT.

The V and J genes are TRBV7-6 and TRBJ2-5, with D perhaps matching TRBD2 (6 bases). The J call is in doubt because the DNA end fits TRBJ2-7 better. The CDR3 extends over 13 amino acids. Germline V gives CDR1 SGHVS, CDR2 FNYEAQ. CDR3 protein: CASSPAGRPEQYF. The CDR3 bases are TGTGCCAGCAGCCCGGCAGGGAGGCCCGAGCAGTACTTC.

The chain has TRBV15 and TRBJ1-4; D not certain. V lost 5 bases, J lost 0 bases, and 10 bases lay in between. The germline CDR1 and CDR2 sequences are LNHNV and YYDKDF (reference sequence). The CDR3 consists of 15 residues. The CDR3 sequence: CATSGQLATNEKLFF. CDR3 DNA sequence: TGTGCCACCAGCGGGCAATTAGCAACTAATGAAAAACTGTTTTTT.

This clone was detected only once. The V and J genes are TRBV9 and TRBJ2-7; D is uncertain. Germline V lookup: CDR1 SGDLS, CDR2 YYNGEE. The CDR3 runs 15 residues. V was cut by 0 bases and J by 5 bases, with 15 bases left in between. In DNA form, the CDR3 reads TGTGCCAGCAGCGTAGGGCCCGTCGTTATCGACGAGCAGTACTTC. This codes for CASSVGPVVIDEQYF.

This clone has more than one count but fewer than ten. The CDR3 loop is CASSRLDSNQPQHF. Here the CDR3 DNA reads TGTGCCAGCAGCCGACTGGATAGCAATCAGCCCCAGCATTTT. V is TRBV6-4 and J is TRBJ1-5, with D unresolved. Germline CDR1 is MRHNA and CDR2 is SNTAGT. V dropped 6 bases and J dropped 0 bases, with 9 bases sitting between them. This CDR3 spans 14 amino acids.

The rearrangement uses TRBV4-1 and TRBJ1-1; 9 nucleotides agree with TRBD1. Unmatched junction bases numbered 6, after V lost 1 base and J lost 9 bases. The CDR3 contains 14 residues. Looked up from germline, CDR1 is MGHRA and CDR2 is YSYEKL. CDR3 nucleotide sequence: TGCGCCAGCAGCCAAGGTGGGACAGGGAGAAAAGCTTTCTTT. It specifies CASSQGGTGRKAFF.